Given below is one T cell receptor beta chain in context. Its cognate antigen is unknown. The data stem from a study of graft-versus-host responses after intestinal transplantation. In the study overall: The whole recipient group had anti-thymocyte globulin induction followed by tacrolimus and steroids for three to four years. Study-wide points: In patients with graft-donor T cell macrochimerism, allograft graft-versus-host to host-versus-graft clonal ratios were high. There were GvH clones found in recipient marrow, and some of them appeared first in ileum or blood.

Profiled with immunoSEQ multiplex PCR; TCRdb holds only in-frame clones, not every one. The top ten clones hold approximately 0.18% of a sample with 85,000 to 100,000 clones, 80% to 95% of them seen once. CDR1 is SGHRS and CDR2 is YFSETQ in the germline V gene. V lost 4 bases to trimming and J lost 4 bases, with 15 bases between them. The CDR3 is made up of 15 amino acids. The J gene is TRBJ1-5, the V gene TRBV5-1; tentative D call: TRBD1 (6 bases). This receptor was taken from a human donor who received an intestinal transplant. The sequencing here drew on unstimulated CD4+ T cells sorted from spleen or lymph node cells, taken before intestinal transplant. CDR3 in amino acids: CASSPSQGLNQPQHF. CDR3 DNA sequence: TGCGCCAGCAGCCCCTCACAGGGTCTAAATCAGCCCCAGCATTTT.